The clone carrying this TCR beta chain was counted at least ten times. The antigen is unknown. TCRdb re-derived calls from the RT-PCR reads in MiXCR, one entry per CDR3 protein. The sample records roughly 650,000 distinct CDR3 sequences, 11% to 15% being singletons. These data come from a study of response to subunit inactivated influenza vaccine. Findings of the study overall: The authors suggested that few new T cells are recruited per seasonal influenza vaccination.

The V end lost 1 base, the J end lost 5 bases, and 8 bases lay between the germline ends. Germline V gene data show CDR1 as MNHNS and CDR2 as SASEGT. The CDR3 loop spans 13 amino acids. Sample: PBMCs from blood, taken roughly 2 weeks before vaccination. The source of this sequence is a man aged 50 to 59 who received an inactivated influenza vaccine. The rearrangement uses TRBV6-1 and TRBJ1-2, with D tentatively TRBD1 (6 bases). The CDR3 nucleotides read TGTGCCAGCAGTGAAGTGGGACAATATGGCTACACCTTC. It codes for CASSEVGQYGYTF.